This T cell receptor (beta chain) emerged from a study of long-term antiretroviral therapy in people with HIV. Study-level results: Repertoires with HIV possessed tighter CDR3 length spans than those of controls. Records did not include ART adherence, viral resistance or therapy changes.

The J segment lost 1 base and the V segment lost 2 bases, leaving 8 bases of the junction unmatched. The germline V gene has CDR1 SGHDT and CDR2 YYEEEE. The CDR3 covers 16 residues. They ran version v3.0 of the immunoSEQ assay at survey level. The data were produced by immunoSEQ multiplex PCR, yet TCRdb's version contains in-frame clones alone and is incomplete. The table includes some 20,000 clones, 75% to 90% detected once. In the case of this clone: Its antigen remains unknown.

The material sequenced was unsorted PBMCs, taken roughly 6.1 years after starting antiretroviral therapy. The rearrangement uses TRBV5-6 and TRBJ2-7; 8 bases are a match to TRBD2. The sequence was collected from a man under 40 with HIV. DNA for the CDR3: TGTGCCAGCAGCTTAGTGGGGCGCGGGGGGTCCTACGAGCAGTACTTC. Protein product: CASSLVGRGGSYEQYF.